This T cell receptor beta chain was captured in a study of blood T cell repertoires in COVID-19. The CDR3 consists of 15 residues. The V end was cut by 6 bases, the J end by 4 bases, with 21 bases between. Germline loops: CDR1 SQVTM, CDR2 ANQGSEA. Per the study methods: Amplification from reference gene primers served as the basis for estimated nucleated cell counts. Sequencing used immunoSEQ multiplex PCR; TCRdb keeps in-frame clones, though not all of them. V, J and clone size are those of that table, while D and trimming were read from the DNA. This table has 300,000 to 350,000 clones, more than 70% appearing once.

V gene TRBV29-1 combines with J gene TRBJ1-2; D unclear. Material: peripheral blood. The TCR sequence derives from a woman younger than 45 with COVID-19, enrolled during active disease. Written as DNA, the CDR3 is TGCAGCGTGTTTGAAGACGGAATATCAGGCTATGGCTACACCTTC. The encoded protein is CSVFEDGISGYGYTF.